This TCR beta chain came from a study of T cells after yellow fever vaccination. General observations from the study: Once the booster was given, most primary-vaccination clones reappeared, at about 95% for CD4 and more than 85% for CD8.

One entry per CDR3 protein, called by TCRdb with MiXCR from the 5' RACE reads. The sample consists of about 340,000 distinct CDR3 sequences, almost 4% of them appearing once. This clonotype was counted many times. Its target is unknown. The source was PBMCs, collected 5 days after the yellow fever booster vaccination. This clonotype originated in a man aged 18 to 29 who received the YFV17D yellow fever vaccine.

This CDR3 reads CASSFLLAGSYEQYF. CDR3 bases: TGTGCCAGCAGCTTCCTACTAGCGGGCTCCTACGAGCAGTACTTC. The gene calls are TRBV7-2 and TRBJ2-7; the match to TRBD2 covers 9 bases. V dropped 3 bases and J dropped 0; count of bases not matched to a gene: 3. Germline CDR1 is SGHTA and CDR2 is FQGNSA. CDR3 length: 15 amino acids.